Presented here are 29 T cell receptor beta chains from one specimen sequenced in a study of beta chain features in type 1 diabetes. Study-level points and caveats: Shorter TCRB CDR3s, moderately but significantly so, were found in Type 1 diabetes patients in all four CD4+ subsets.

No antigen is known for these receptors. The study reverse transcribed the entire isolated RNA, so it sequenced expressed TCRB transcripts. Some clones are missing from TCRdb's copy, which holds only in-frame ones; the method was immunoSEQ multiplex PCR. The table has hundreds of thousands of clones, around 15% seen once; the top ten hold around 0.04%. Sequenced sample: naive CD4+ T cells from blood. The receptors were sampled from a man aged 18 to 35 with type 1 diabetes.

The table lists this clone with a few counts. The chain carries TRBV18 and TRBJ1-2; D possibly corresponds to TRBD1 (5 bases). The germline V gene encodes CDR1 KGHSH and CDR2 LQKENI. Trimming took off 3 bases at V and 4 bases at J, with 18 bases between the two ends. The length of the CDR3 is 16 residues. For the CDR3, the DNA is TGTGCCAGCTCACCTACCGTCCCGGGGACTGCCTATGGCTACACCTTC. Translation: CASSPTVPGTAYGYTF.

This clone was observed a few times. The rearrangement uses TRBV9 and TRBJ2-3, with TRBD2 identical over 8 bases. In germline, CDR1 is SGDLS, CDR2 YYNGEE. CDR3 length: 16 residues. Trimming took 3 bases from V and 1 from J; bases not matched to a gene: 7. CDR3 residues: CASSEQRGMGTDTQYF. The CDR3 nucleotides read TGTGCCAGCAGCGAACAGCGGGGGATGGGCACAGATACGCAGTATTTT.

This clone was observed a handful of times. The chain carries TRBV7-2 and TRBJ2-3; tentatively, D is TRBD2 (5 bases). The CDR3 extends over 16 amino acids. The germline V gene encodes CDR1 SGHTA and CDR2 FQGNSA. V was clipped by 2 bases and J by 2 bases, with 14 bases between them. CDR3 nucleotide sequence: TGTGCCAGCAGCTTAAACGGACTTCGGGTCACAGATACGCAGTATTTT. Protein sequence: CASSLNGLRVTDTQYF.

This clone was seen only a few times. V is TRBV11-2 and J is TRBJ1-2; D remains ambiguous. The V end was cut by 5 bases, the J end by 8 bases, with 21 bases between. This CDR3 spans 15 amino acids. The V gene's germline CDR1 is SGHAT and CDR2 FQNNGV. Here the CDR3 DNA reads TGTGCCAGCAGCGCAACGAGCGAACCGGCGGAGGGCTACACCTTC. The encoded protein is CASSATSEPAEGYTF.

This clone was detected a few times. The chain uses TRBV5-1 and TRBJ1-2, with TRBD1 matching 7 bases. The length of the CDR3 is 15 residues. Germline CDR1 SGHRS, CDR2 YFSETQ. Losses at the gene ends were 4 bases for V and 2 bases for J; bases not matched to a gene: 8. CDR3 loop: CASSPGDSINYGYTF. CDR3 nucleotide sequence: TGCGCCAGCAGCCCGGGGGACAGCATCAACTATGGCTACACCTTC.

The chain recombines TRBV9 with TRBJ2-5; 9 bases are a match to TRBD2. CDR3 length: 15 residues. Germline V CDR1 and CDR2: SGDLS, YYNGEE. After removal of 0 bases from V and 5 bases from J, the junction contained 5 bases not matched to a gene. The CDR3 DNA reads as TGTGCCAGCAGCGTAGCTAGCGGGGTTAGCGAGACCCAGTACTTC. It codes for CASSVASGVSETQYF.

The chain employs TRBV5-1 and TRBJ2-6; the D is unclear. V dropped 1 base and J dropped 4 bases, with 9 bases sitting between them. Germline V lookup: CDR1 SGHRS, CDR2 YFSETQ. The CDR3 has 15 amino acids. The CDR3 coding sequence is TGCGCCAGCAGCTTGATGCGACGCGGGGCCAACGTCCTGACTTTC. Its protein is CASSLMRRGANVLTF.

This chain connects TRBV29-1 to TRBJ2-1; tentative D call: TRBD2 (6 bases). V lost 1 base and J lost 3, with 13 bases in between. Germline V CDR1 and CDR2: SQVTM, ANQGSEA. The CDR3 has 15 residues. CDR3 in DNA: TGCAGCGTTGAAGTGTGGAGGGGCTTCTACAATGAGCAGTTCTTC. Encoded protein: CSVEVWRGFYNEQFF.

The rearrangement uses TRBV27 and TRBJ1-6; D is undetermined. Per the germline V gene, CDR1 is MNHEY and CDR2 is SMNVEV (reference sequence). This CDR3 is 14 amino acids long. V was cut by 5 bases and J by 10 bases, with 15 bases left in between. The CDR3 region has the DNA TGTGCCAGCAGTGAAGGCGCGGAATACTCACCCCTCCACTTT. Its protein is CASSEGAEYSPLHF.

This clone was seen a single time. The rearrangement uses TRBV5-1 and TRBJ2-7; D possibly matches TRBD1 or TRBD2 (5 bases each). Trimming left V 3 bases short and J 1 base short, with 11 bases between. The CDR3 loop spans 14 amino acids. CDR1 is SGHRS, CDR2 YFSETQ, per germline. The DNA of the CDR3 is TGCGCCAGCAGCTGGGGACCCGGGTCCTACGAGCAGTACTTC. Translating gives CASSWGPGSYEQYF.

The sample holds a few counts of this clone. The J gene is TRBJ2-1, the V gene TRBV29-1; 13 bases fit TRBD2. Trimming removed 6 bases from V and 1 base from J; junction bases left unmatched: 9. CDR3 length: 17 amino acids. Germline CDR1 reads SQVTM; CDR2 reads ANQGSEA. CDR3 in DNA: TGCAGCGTAGGGACTAGCGGGATAGAGGGGTCCTACAATGAGCAGTTCTTC. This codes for CSVGTSGIEGSYNEQFF.

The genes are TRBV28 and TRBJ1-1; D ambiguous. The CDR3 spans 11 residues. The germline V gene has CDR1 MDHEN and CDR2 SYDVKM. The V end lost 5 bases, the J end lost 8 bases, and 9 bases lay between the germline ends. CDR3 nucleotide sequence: TGTGCCAGCAGTGCCGCAAGGGAAGCTTTCTTT. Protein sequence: CASSAAREAFF.

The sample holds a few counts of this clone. CDR3 bases: TGCGCCAGCACCCTTGGCGGAATCTCCTACGAGCAGTACTTC. The encoded protein is CASTLGGISYEQYF. The chain uses TRBV5-1 and TRBJ2-7; no firm D call. The CDR3 runs to 14 residues. Trimming stripped 6 bases from V and 0 bases from J, with 13 bases between. Germline V gene sequence: CDR1 SGHRS, CDR2 YFSETQ. Full variable domain (missing parts from reference TRBV5-1 and TRBJ2-7): KAGVTQTPRYLIKTRGQQVTLSCSPISGHRSVSWYQQTPGQGLQFLFEYFSETQRNKGNFPGRFSGRQFSNSRSEMNVSTLELGDSALYLCASTLGGISYEQYFGPGTRLTVT.

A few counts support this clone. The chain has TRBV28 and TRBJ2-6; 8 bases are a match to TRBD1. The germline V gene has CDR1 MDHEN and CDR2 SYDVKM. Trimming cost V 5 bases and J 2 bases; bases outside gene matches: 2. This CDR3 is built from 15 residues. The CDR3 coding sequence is TGTGCCAGCAGTGCAGGGGGCGCTGGGGCCAACGTCCTGACTTTC. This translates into CASSAGGAGANVLTF.

CDR3 residues: CASSPPAASYEQYF. In DNA form, the CDR3 reads TGTGCCAGCAGCCCCCCAGCGGCCTCCTACGAGCAGTACTTC. This chain uses TRBV7-9 with TRBJ2-7; perhaps TRBD2 as D (5 bases). From germline, CDR1 is SEHNR and CDR2 FQNEAQ (reference sequence). The CDR3 is made up of 14 amino acids. V dropped 5 bases and J dropped 0 bases, with 11 bases sitting between them.

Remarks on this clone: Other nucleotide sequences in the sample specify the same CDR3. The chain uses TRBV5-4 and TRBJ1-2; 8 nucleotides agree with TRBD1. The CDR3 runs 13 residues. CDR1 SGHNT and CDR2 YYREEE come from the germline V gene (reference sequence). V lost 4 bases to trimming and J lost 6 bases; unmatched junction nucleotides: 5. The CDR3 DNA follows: TGTGCCAGCAGCCCGGACAGGGATGATGGCTACACCTTC. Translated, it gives CASSPDRDDGYTF.

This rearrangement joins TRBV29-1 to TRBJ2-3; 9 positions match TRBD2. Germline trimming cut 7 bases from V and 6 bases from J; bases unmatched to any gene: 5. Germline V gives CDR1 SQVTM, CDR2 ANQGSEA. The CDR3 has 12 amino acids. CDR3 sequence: CSGLAGRDTQYF. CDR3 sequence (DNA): TGCAGCGGCCTAGCGGGACGGGATACGCAGTATTTT.

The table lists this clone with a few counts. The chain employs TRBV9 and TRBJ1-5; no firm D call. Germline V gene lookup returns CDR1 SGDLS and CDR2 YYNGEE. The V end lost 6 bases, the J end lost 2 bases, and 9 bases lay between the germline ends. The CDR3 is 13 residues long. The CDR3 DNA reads TGTGCCAGCAACGAGGGAGGCAATCAGCCCCAGCATTTT. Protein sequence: CASNEGGNQPQHF.

The CDR3 reads CAISGDSQETQYF. The CDR3 DNA reads as TGTGCCATCAGCGGGGACAGCCAAGAGACCCAGTACTTC. V and J are TRBV10-3 and TRBJ2-5, with 7 bases fitting TRBD1. Germline V gene lookup returns CDR1 ENHRY and CDR2 SYGVKD. V was clipped by 6 bases and J by 1 base; unmatched bases: 2. The CDR3 sequence is 13 residues long.

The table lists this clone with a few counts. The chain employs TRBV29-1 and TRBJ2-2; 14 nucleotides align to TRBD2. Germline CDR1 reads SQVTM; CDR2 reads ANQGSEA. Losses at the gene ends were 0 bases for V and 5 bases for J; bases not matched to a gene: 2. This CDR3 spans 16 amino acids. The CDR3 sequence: CSVEEGTSGGTGELFF. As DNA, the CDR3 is TGCAGCGTTGAAGAGGGGACTAGCGGGGGTACCGGGGAGCTGTTTTTT.

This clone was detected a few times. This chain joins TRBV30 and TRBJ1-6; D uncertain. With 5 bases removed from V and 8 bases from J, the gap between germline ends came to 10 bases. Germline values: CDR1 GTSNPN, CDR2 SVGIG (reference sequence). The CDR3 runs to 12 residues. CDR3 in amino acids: CAWDPRDSPLHF. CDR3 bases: TGTGCCTGGGACCCAAGGGATTCACCCCTCCACTTT.

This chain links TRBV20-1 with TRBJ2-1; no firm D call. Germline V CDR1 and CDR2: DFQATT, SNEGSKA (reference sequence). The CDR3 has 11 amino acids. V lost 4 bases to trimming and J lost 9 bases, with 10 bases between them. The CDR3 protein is CSAKKHPEQFF. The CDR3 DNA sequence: TGCAGTGCTAAAAAACACCCTGAGCAGTTCTTC.

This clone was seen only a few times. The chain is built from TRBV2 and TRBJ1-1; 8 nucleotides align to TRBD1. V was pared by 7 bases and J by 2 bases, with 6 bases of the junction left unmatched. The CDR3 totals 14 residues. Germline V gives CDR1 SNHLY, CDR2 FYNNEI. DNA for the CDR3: TGTGCCAGCATCGGCGACAGGGGAAACACTGAAGCTTTCTTT. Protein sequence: CASIGDRGNTEAFF.

The CDR3 sequence is CASTAGQTKGYTF. In DNA, the CDR3 is TGTGCCAGCACCGCCGGACAGACTAAGGGCTACACCTTC. The rearrangement links TRBV6-5 to TRBJ1-2; D is possibly TRBD1 (6 bases). The ends were cut back, 7 bases at V and 8 bases at J, with 17 bases in the middle. The germline V gene encodes CDR1 MNHEY and CDR2 SVGAGI. The CDR3 extends over 13 amino acids.

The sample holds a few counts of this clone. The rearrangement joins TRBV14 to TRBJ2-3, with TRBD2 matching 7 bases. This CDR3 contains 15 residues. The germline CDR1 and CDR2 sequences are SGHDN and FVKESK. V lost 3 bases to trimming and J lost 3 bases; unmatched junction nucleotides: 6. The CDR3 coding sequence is TGTGCCAGCAGCCAGGACGGGGGGACGACAGATACGCAGTATTTT. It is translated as CASSQDGGTTDTQYF.

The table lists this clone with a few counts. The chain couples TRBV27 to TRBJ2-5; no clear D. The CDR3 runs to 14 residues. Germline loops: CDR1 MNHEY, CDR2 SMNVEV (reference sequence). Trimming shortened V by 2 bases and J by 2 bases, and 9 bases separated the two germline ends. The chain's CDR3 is CASSLKTAQETQYF. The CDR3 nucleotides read TGTGCCAGCAGTTTAAAGACGGCTCAAGAGACCCAGTACTTC.

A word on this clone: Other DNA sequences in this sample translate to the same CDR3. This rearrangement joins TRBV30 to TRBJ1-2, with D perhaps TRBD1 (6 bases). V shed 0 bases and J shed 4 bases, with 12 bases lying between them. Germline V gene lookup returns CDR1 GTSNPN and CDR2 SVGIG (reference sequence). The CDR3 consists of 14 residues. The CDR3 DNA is TGTGCCTGGAGTGTTCGGGGGCGGGGCTATGGCTACACCTTC. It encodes CAWSVRGRGYGYTF.

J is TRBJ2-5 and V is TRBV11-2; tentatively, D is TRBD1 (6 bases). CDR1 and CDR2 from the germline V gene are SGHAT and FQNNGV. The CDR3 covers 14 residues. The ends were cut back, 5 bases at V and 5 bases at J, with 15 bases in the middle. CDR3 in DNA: TGTGCCAGCAGCACGGGACACGGCAGGGAGACCCAGTACTTC. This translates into CASSTGHGRETQYF.

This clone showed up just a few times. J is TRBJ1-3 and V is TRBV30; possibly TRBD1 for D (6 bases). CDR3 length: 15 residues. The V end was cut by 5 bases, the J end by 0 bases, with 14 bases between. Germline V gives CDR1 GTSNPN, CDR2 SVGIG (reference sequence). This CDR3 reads CAWATGTNSGNTIYF. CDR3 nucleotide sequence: TGTGCCTGGGCTACAGGGACTAACTCTGGAAACACCATATATTTT.